This entry is about one TCR beta chain. The junction departs from the called germline gene at one end, perhaps through a read error. Other DNA sequences of this sample code for an identical CDR3. This record comes from a study of control samples from healthy donors and cancer patients. TCRdb's copy holds only in-frame clones and misses some; the assay was immunoSEQ multiplex PCR. The data show over 200,000 clones, roughly four fifths seen once. Germline V gene data show CDR1 as LGHDT and CDR2 as YNNKEL (reference sequence). The CDR3 has 16 amino acids. The specimen sequenced was PBMCs. The TCR sequence derives from an older woman with lung cancer. V usage is TRBV3-1 (or the pseudogene TRBV3-2) and J usage is TRBJ2-7, with 8 bases lining up with TRBD2. The CDR3 DNA follows: TGTGCCAGCAGCCAATCTTCCAGCGGGAGCTCCTACGAGCAGTATTTC. Translated: CASSQSSSGSSYEQYF.